The 8 T cell receptor beta chains below come from one sample, sequenced in a study of cytomegalovirus exposure and HLA in healthy donors. PCR used 60 Vbeta primers and 13 Jbeta primers. The table came from immunoSEQ multiplex PCR; TCRdb's copy has only in-frame clones and leaves some out. The sample holds some 130,000 clones, around 79% seen once. The sequencing sample was made of PBMCs. Every receptor here comes from a woman in her 40s in good health and CMV-seronegative.

The V and J genes are TRBV4-2 and TRBJ2-3, with TRBD2 matching over 10 bases. This CDR3 spans 16 amino acids. CDR1 and CDR2 from the germline V gene are LGHNA and YNFKEQ. V was clipped by 1 base and J by 6 bases; unmatched bases: 7. The CDR3 DNA sequence: TGTGCCAGCAGCCAAGCGCTAGCGGGGGCGGGGGATACGCAGTATTTT. This gives the protein CASSQALAGAGDTQYF.

This clone was found a few times. The chain is built from TRBV5-1 and TRBJ2-3; possibly TRBD2 for D (5 bases). Germline assignment: CDR1 SGHRS and CDR2 YFSETQ. This CDR3 has 15 amino acids. Trimming left V 4 bases short and J 1 base short, with 13 bases between. The CDR3 DNA sequence: TGCGCCAGCAGCGCGGCGGGTTCCCGCACAGATACGCAGTATTTT. Residues: CASSAAGSRTDTQYF.

This sequence joins TRBV11-3 and TRBJ2-3; tentatively, D is TRBD2 (6 bases). CDR1 is SGHNT, CDR2 YENEEA, per germline. The CDR3 is made up of 16 amino acids. The V and J ends lost 2 bases and 0 bases respectively, with 12 bases between them. The CDR3 bases are TGTGCCAGCAGCTTATTGGTAGCGGCAAGCACAGATACGCAGTATTTT. Encoded protein: CASSLLVAASTDTQYF.

This rearrangement joins TRBV28 to TRBJ1-1; D ambiguous. The germline V gene encodes CDR1 MDHEN and CDR2 SYDVKM. There are 12 residues in the CDR3. V lost 4 bases, J lost 3 bases, and 6 bases lay in between. In nucleotides, the CDR3 is TGTGCCAGCAGTTCCCCTTACACTGAAGCTTTCTTT. This codes for CASSSPYTEAFF. The full variable domain, rest sourced from reference TRBV28 and TRBJ1-1, is DVKVTQSSRYLVKRTGEKVFLECVQDMDHENMFWYRQDPGLGLRLIYFSYDVKMKEKGDIPEGYSVSREKKERFSLILESASTNQTSMYLCASSSPYTEAFFGQGTRLTVV.

The chain combines TRBV30 with TRBJ1-6; 7 nucleotides align to TRBD1. Germline V gene lookup returns CDR1 GTSNPN and CDR2 SVGIG (reference sequence). J was trimmed by 2 bases and V by 3 bases; bases with no gene match: 10. This CDR3 contains 17 residues. The CDR3 nucleotides are TGTGCCTGGAGCTCCCTACAGGGGTTAACCTATAATTCACCCCTCCACTTT. Translating it yields CAWSSLQGLTYNSPLHF.

The chain has TRBV4-1 and TRBJ1-1, with a tentative D call TRBD1 (6 bases). The germline gives CDR1 MGHRA, CDR2 YSYEKL. CDR3 length equals 16 residues. V was cut by 1 base and J by 1 base, with 13 bases left in between. CDR3 region: CASSQVPRGRNTEAFF. The CDR3 DNA is TGCGCCAGCAGCCAAGTCCCCAGGGGACGGAACACTGAAGCTTTCTTT.

This chain connects TRBV5-1 to TRBJ2-7, with D perhaps TRBD1 (5 bases). V was clipped by 0 bases and J by 5 bases, with 9 bases between them. Germline V gene sequence: CDR1 SGHRS, CDR2 YFSETQ. This CDR3 region has 13 residues. The CDR3 DNA is TGCGCCAGCAGCTTGGAGGGGCGGCACGAGCAGTACTTC. As protein: CASSLEGRHEQYF.

V is TRBV5-1 and J is TRBJ2-3, with TRBD1 as a possible D gene (6 bases). V lost 4 bases, J lost 1 base, and 7 bases lay in between. This CDR3 has 13 amino acids. CDR1 and CDR2 from the germline V gene are SGHRS and YFSETQ. The CDR3 spells CASSEGGTDTQYF. CDR3 nucleotide sequence: TGCGCCAGCAGCGAGGGGGGCACAGATACGCAGTATTTT.